This is a list of T cell receptor beta chains from one sample in a study of T cells in Graves' hyperthyroidism and ophthalmopathy. TCRdb re-called the multiplex PCR reads through MiXCR, storing one row per CDR3 protein. The sample has roughly 500,000 distinct CDR3 sequences; 40% to 50% are singletons. Specimen: peripheral blood or thyroid tissue (not recorded which). Receptors originate from an adult woman with Graves' disease, either hyperthyroidism or ophthalmopathy (not recorded which). Each CDR3 is given with its conserved first and last residue. The D gene is left open where the match is weak. Size tells how often a clone was seen (once, few, many) or the class of an expanded clone, and some rows leave it out.

D	size	J	V	DNA	CDR3
-	many	TRBJ2-2	TRBV12-3/TRBV12-4	TGTGCCAGCAGTTTAGGCGGCAGCACCGGGGAGCTGTTTTTT	CASSLGGSTGELFF
TRBD1	-	TRBJ1-2	TRBV10-3	TGTGCCATCAGCGCGGACAGGGTTGGTGGCTACACCTTC	CAISADRVGGYTF
-	many	TRBJ1-4	TRBV12-3/TRBV12-4	TGTGCCAGCAGGAGTAGGGACACTAATGAAAAACTGTTTTTT	CASRSRDTNEKLFF
TRBD1	many	TRBJ1-6	TRBV30	TGTGCCTGGAGGCCGACAGGGGTTTCACCCCTCCACTTT	CAWRPTGVSPLHF
TRBD1	many	TRBJ1-6	TRBV2	TGTGCCAGCAGTGTCGACAGGGGGGATTCACCCCTCCACTTT	CASSVDRGDSPLHF
-	-	TRBJ1-5	TRBV9	TGTGCCAGCAGCGTGGCCACCGGGACTAGTGAAAAGACCCAGCATTTT	CASSVATGTSEKTQHF
TRBD1	many	TRBJ2-5	TRBV7-7	TGTGCTAGCAGCTTGGGACAGGGGGCACGGGAGACCCAGTACTTC	CASSLGQGARETQYF
-	many	TRBJ1-5	TRBV7-8	TGTGCCAGCACGATTAGGGTGGGTCAGCCCCAGCATTTT	CASTIRVGQPQHF
-	-	TRBJ1-1	TRBV10-1	TGCGCCAGCAGTGAGTCAGGGAACACTGAAGCTTTCTTT	CASSESGNTEAFF
-	-	TRBJ1-2	TRBV20-1	TGCAGCCGAGAGGAGGGGTATGGCTACACCTTC	CSREEGYGYTF
TRBD2	-	TRBJ2-5	TRBV24-1	TGTGCCACCAGTGAAAGGGTAGCGGGGGGGCCTGGAGAGACCCAGTACTTC	CATSERVAGGPGETQYF
TRBD2	many	TRBJ2-2	TRBV9	TGTGCCAGCAGCGCGGGACTAGCAACCGGGGAGCTGTTTTTT	CASSAGLATGELFF
TRBD2	many	TRBJ2-7	TRBV29-1	TGCAGCGTTACGGGAGGGAACTACGAGCAGTACTTC	CSVTGGNYEQYF
-	-	TRBJ1-2	TRBV9	TGTGCCAGCAGCGTGGTGGCTAACTATGGCTACACCTTC	CASSVVANYGYTF
-	few	TRBJ1-1	TRBV28	TGTGCCACCGGTGACTCGGAGATTGAAGCTTTCTTT	CATGDSEIEAFF
-	-	TRBJ1-5	TRBV5-1	TGCGCCGGCAGCTTTGACGCAGGCTATAGGCCCCAGCATTTT	CAGSFDAGYRPQHF
TRBD1	-	TRBJ1-6	TRBV9	TGTGCCAGCAGCGCCGACCCGACAGGGTCACCCCTCCACTTT	CASSADPTGSPLHF
-	few	TRBJ1-2	TRBV5-1	TGCGCCAGCAGCCCCTGGAGGGCAGGGGCGACCTATGGCTACACCTTC	CASSPWRAGATYGYTF
TRBD1	many	TRBJ1-2	TRBV20-1	TGCAGTGTCCAAACAGGGGAGCGAGGCTACACCTTC	CSVQTGERGYTF
-	-	TRBJ1-2	TRBV7-2	TGTGCCAGCAGTTCATCAGGGCTTGACTATGGCTACACCTTC	CASSSSGLDYGYTF
TRBD1	-	TRBJ2-5	TRBV20-1	TGCAGTGCTCTGGACAGGGGGCTTGGAGAGACCCAGTACTTC	CSALDRGLGETQYF
-	few	TRBJ2-1	TRBV10-3	TGTGCCATCAGTGACAGGGACAATGAGCAGTTCTTC	CAISDRDNEQFF
-	many	TRBJ1-1	TRBV7-2	TGTGCCAGCACCCTCTCCCCCATGAACACTGAAGCTTTCTTT	CASTLSPMNTEAFF
-	few	TRBJ1-6	TRBV7-9	TGTGCCAGCAGCTTACGGGGATCCGATAATTCACCCCTCCACTTT	CASSLRGSDNSPLHF
TRBD2	-	TRBJ2-5	TRBV12-3/TRBV12-4	TGTGCCAGCAGTTTACGTCGGCGGGAGGAGACCCAGTCCTTC	CASSLRRREETQSF
TRBD1	few	TRBJ1-5	TRBV9	TGTGCCAGCAGCCACCGGGACAGGAGGCATCAGCCCCAGCATTTT	CASSHRDRRHQPQHF
-	-	TRBJ1-1	TRBV29-1	TGCAGCGGCATACTTATTACGAACACTGAAGCTTTCTTT	CSGILITNTEAFF
-	many	TRBJ1-4	TRBV20-1	TGCAGTGCTAGAGCGCCCGGGGACGGTAGGGAAAAACTGTTTTTT	CSARAPGDGREKLFF
-	many	TRBJ1-2	TRBV20-1	TGCAGTGCTCGACCCAACCAATATGGCTACACCTTC	CSARPNQYGYTF
TRBD1	many	TRBJ2-7	TRBV7-9	TGTGCCAGCAGCTTAGGGACAGGGGTGCAGTACTTC	CASSLGTGVQYF
-	many	TRBJ1-6	TRBV5-1	TGCGCCAGCAGCTTGTCCGGCTCTAATTCACCCCTCCACTTT	CASSLSGSNSPLHF
-	-	TRBJ2-7	TRBV20-1	TGCAGTGCTAGTGACAAATACGAGCAGTACTTC	CSASDKYEQYF
-	-	TRBJ1-2	TRBV5-1	TGCGCCAGCAGCGACTACCGAGGCCCGAACTATGGCTACACCTTC	CASSDYRGPNYGYTF
-	-	TRBJ1-2	TRBV7-8	TGTGCCAGCAGCTTAGGGTTTGGGGGACGATTCCTTTTC	CASSLGFGGRFLF
TRBD2	-	TRBJ2-5	TRBV24-1	TGTGCCACCAGTGACCGACTAGCGGGAAAGGCCAAAGAGACCCAGTACTTC	CATSDRLAGKAKETQYF
-	-	TRBJ2-2	TRBV7-2	TGTGCCAGCAGCTTCCCGTCGGTCGCCAGGGAGCACACCGGGGAGCTGTTTTTT	CASSFPSVAREHTGELFF
-	-	TRBJ2-7	TRBV7-9	TGTGCCAGCAGCTCTGACGGGTCCGGCCCCGAGCAGTACTTC	CASSSDGSGPEQYF
TRBD1	-	TRBJ1-2	TRBV7-2	TGTGCCAGCAGCCTCTCCGGGACAGAGTATGGCTACACCTTC	CASSLSGTEYGYTF
-	-	TRBJ2-7	TRBV18	TGTGCCAGCTCAACGATACGGGGGATTTCCTACGAGCAGTACTTC	CASSTIRGISYEQYF
-	few	TRBJ2-2	TRBV25-1	TGTGCCAGCAGCGTACGGGTGGGGACGGCCCTCGCCGCCGGGGAGCTGTTTTTT	CASSVRVGTALAAGELFF
TRBD1	-	TRBJ1-2	TRBV7-9	TGTGCCAGCAGCTGGTCAGGGGGCGCGTATGGCTACACCTTC	CASSWSGGAYGYTF
-	-	TRBJ1-2	TRBV4-3	TGCGCCAGCAGCGCGGGGACATGGGGTGGCTACACCTTC	CASSAGTWGGYTF
TRBD2	-	TRBJ2-1	TRBV7-8	TGTGCCAGCAGCTTCGTTGCATTGGCGGGAGGGCCATTTCACAATGAGCAGTTCTTC	CASSFVALAGGPFHNEQFF
-	many	TRBJ2-2	TRBV5-1	TGCGCCAGCAGCCCATCGGGCACCGGGGAGCTGTTTTTT	CASSPSGTGELFF
TRBD2	many	TRBJ2-7	TRBV10-3	TGTGCCAGCGGGGGACTAGCGGAATACGAGCAGTACTTC	CASGGLAEYEQYF
-	-	TRBJ1-1	TRBV10-3	TGTGGCATCAGCCGTCAGGGGATGAACACTGAAGCTTTCTTT	CGISRQGMNTEAFF
TRBD1	few	TRBJ2-2	TRBV9	TGTGCCAGCACCGTGGGGACAGTGAACACCGGGGAGCTGTTTTTT	CASTVGTVNTGELFF
-	-	TRBJ2-4	TRBV7-2	TGTGCCAGCAGCGCACTTGAGAACATTCAGTACTTC	CASSALENIQYF
TRBD1	many	TRBJ2-5	TRBV19	TGTGCCAGTAGGGACAGGGGTCAAGAGACCCAGTACTTC	CASRDRGQETQYF
-	-	TRBJ2-7	TRBV29-1	TGCAGCGTTCAGGGTTTCTTATCGAACTACGAGCAGTACTTC	CSVQGFLSNYEQYF
-	-	TRBJ2-6	TRBV5-1	TGCGCCAGCAGCGATAACACCGGGGCCAACGTCCTGACTTTC	CASSDNTGANVLTF
-	few	TRBJ1-5	TRBV12-3/TRBV12-4	TGTGCCAGCACTCGTAGTAGCAATCAGCCCCAGCATTTT	CASTRSSNQPQHF
-	-	TRBJ1-1	TRBV12-3/TRBV12-4	TGTTCCAGCAGTTGGGCAGTCCAAGCGGCTTTCTTT	CSSSWAVQAAFF